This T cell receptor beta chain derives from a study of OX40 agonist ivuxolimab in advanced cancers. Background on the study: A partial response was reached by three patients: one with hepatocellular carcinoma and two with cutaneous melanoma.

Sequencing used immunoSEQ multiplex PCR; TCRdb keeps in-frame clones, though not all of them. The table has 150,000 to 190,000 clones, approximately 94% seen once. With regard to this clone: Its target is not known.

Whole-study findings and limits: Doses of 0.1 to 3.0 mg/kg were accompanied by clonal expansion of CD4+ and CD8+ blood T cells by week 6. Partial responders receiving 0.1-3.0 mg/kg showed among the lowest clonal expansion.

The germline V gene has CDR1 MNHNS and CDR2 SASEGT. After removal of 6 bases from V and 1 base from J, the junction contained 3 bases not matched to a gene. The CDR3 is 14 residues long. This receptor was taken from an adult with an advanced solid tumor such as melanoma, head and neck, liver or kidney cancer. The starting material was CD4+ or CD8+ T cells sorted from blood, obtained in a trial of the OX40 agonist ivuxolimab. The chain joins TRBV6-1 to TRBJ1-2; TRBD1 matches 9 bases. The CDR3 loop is CASRKGQGNYGYTF. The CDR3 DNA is TGTGCCAGCAGAAAGGGACAGGGTAACTATGGCTACACCTTC.